This T cell receptor beta chain was identified in a study of T cells in Graves' hyperthyroidism and ophthalmopathy. The overall study: The authors collected peripheral blood at initial diagnosis, before any treatment. General study points: Ophthalmopathy was distinguished from stable hyperthyroidism by 13 V-J signatures.

Comments on this clonotype: Its antigen remains unidentified.

RNA transcripts were the template for amplifying TCR beta CDR3 regions. The HTBI primer set drove a first-round RT-PCR of the TCR CDR3. TCRdb re-called the multiplex PCR reads with MiXCR, one entry per CDR3 protein. Of 250,000 to 300,000 distinct CDR3 sequences listed, approximately 15% were seen once; the top ten hold approximately 7.9%. If no ophthalmopathy progression occurred within 18 months, Graves' hyperthyroidism was stable. Germline CDR1 reads SGHKS; CDR2 reads YYEKEE (reference sequence). Trimming took off 4 bases at V and 0 bases at J, with 17 bases between the two ends. The CDR3 covers 17 residues.

The sequence derives from a woman in her thirties or forties with Graves' hyperthyroidism. The sample taken for sequencing was blood. This rearrangement joins TRBV5-5 to TRBJ1-5; D possibly corresponds to TRBD1 (5 bases). CDR3 in DNA: TGTGCCAGCAGCCCACTTGGGACGGGTTATAGCAATCAGCCCCAGCATTTT. Residues: CASSPLGTGYSNQPQHF. Together with reference TRBV5-5 and TRBJ1-5, the CDR3 gives the full variable domain: DAGVTQSPTHLIKTRGQQVTLRCSPISGHKSVSWYQQVLGQGPQFIFQYYEKEERGRGNFPDRFSARQFPNYSSELNVNALLLGDSALYLCASSPLGTGYSNQPQHFGDGTRLSIL.